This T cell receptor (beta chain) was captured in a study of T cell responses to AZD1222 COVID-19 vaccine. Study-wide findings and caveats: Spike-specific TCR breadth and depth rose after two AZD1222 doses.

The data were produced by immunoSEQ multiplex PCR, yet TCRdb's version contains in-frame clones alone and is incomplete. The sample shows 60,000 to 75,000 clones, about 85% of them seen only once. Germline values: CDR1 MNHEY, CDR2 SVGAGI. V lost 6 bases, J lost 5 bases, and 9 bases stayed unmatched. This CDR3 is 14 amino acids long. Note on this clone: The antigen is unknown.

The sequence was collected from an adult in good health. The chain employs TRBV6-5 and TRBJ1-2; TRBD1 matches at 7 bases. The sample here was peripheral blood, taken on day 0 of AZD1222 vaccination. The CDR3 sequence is CASRFPGQNYGYTF. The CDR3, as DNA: TGTGCCAGCAGGTTCCCGGGACAGAATTATGGCTACACCTTC.